This is a list of T cell receptor beta chains from one sample in a study of T cell repertoires in cytomegalovirus infection. The antigens these receptors bind are not known. TCRdb fed the reads into MiXCR, producing one record per CDR3 protein. The table includes 600,000 to 700,000 distinct CDR3 sequences, roughly 33% detected once. Sequencing used cultured PBMCs, obtained from culture after CMV antigen stimulation. Receptors were obtained from a human donor in good health (CMV status not recorded). Some clones in this sample may be carry-over from other donors' samples. Both conserved end residues are part of each CDR3. The D gene is left open where the match is weak. Clone size is stated in some rows and not others, as once, few, many or a class when expanded.

D gene: TRBD1; V gene: TRBV30; clone size: .; J gene: TRBJ1-2; CDR3 protein: CACRYWARGHYGYTF; CDR3 DNA: TGTGCCTGCAGATACTGGGCCAGGGGGCACTATGGCTACACCTTC
D gene: .; V gene: TRBV20-1; clone size: .; J gene: TRBJ2-3; CDR3 protein: CSALVRMRVYGSSTDTQYF; CDR3 DNA: TGCAGTGCGCTCGTACGGATGAGAGTCTACGGCTCTAGCACAGATACGCAGTATTTT
D gene: TRBD1; V gene: TRBV11-2; clone size: .; J gene: TRBJ2-7; CDR3 protein: CASSLARTGRYEQYF; CDR3 DNA: TGTGCCAGCAGCTTAGCAAGGACAGGGAGGTACGAGCAGTACTTC
D gene: .; V gene: TRBV11-2; clone size: .; J gene: TRBJ1-2; CDR3 protein: CASSSIQGPKGVPYGYTF; CDR3 DNA: TGTGCCAGCAGCTCGATACAGGGTCCCAAGGGGGTCCCGTATGGCTACACCTTC
D gene: .; V gene: TRBV15; clone size: .; J gene: TRBJ1-2; CDR3 protein: CATSRDPRGSGYGYTF; CDR3 DNA: TGTGCCACCAGCAGAGATCCGCGGGGGAGCGGCTATGGCTACACCTTC
D gene: .; V gene: TRBV20-1; clone size: .; J gene: TRBJ2-3; CDR3 protein: CSARDSDTQYF; CDR3 DNA: TGCAGTGCTAGAGACTCGGATACGCAGTATTTT
D gene: TRBD2; V gene: TRBV20-1; clone size: .; J gene: TRBJ2-1; CDR3 protein: CSAVSPRGYNEQFF; CDR3 DNA: TGCAGTGCTGTCTCCCCGCGGGGGTACAATGAGCAGTTCTTC
D gene: .; V gene: TRBV18; clone size: .; J gene: TRBJ2-7; CDR3 protein: CASSPKTDFYEQYF; CDR3 DNA: TGTGCCAGCTCACCGAAGACGGATTTCTACGAGCAGTACTTC
D gene: .; V gene: TRBV5-1; clone size: few; J gene: TRBJ1-2; CDR3 protein: CASSLATGALFGYTF; CDR3 DNA: TGCGCCAGCAGCTTGGCCACGGGCGCCCTCTTTGGCTACACCTTC
D gene: .; V gene: TRBV2; clone size: few; J gene: TRBJ1-6; CDR3 protein: CASSDEGGSPLHF; CDR3 DNA: TGTGCCAGCAGTGACGAGGGGGGTTCACCCCTCCACTTT
D gene: TRBD2; V gene: TRBV20-1; clone size: .; J gene: TRBJ2-7; CDR3 protein: CSATASGYEQYF; CDR3 DNA: TGCAGTGCTACGGCTAGCGGGTACGAGCAGTACTTC
D gene: .; V gene: TRBV7-2; clone size: many; J gene: TRBJ2-1; CDR3 protein: CASSLVAGFSYNEQFF; CDR3 DNA: TGTGCCAGCAGCTTAGTCGCGGGGTTTTCCTACAATGAGCAGTTCTTC
D gene: TRBD2; V gene: TRBV18; clone size: few; J gene: TRBJ2-1; CDR3 protein: CASSPPTSGINEQFF; CDR3 DNA: TGTGCCAGCTCACCACCGACTAGCGGAATCAATGAGCAGTTCTTC
D gene: TRBD2; V gene: TRBV6-2/TRBV6-3; clone size: .; J gene: TRBJ2-7; CDR3 protein: CASSYLRERADYEQYF; CDR3 DNA: TGTGCCAGCAGTTACTTGCGGGAGAGGGCGGACTACGAGCAGTACTTC
D gene: .; V gene: TRBV19; clone size: once; J gene: TRBJ2-2; CDR3 protein: CASSIRRAGELFF; CDR3 DNA: TGTGCCAGTAGTATACGGAGGGCCGGGGAGCTGTTTTTT
D gene: .; V gene: TRBV12-3/TRBV12-4; clone size: few; J gene: TRBJ1-6; CDR3 protein: CASRSDGNSPLHF; CDR3 DNA: TGTGCCAGCAGGTCGGACGGGAATTCACCCCTCCACTTT
D gene: .; V gene: TRBV18; clone size: .; J gene: TRBJ2-7; CDR3 protein: CASSPNFAYEQYF; CDR3 DNA: TGTGCCAGCTCACCGAACTTTGCCTACGAGCAGTACTTC
D gene: TRBD1; V gene: TRBV7-8; clone size: many; J gene: TRBJ2-7; CDR3 protein: CASSSGTGKTYEQYF; CDR3 DNA: TGTGCCAGCAGCTCTGGGACAGGTAAAACCTACGAGCAGTACTTC
D gene: .; V gene: TRBV2; clone size: .; J gene: TRBJ1-4; CDR3 protein: CVSPRATNEKLFF; CDR3 DNA: TGTGTCAGCCCCAGGGCAACTAATGAAAAACTGTTTTTT
D gene: TRBD1; V gene: TRBV7-4; clone size: .; J gene: TRBJ1-4; CDR3 protein: CASRATGDGEKLFF; CDR3 DNA: TGTGCCAGCAGGGCGACAGGGGATGGTGAAAAACTGTTTTTT
D gene: .; V gene: TRBV29-1; clone size: .; J gene: TRBJ2-5; CDR3 protein: CSVEYVTMGETQYF; CDR3 DNA: TGCAGCGTTGAATATGTGACAATGGGGGAGACCCAGTACTTC
D gene: TRBD2; V gene: TRBV4-1; clone size: few; J gene: TRBJ2-1; CDR3 protein: CASSQGPSGRSEQFF; CDR3 DNA: TGCGCCAGCAGCCAAGGACCTAGCGGGCGAAGTGAGCAGTTCTTC
D gene: .; V gene: TRBV28; clone size: .; J gene: TRBJ1-1; CDR3 protein: CASSFPGHNTEAFF; CDR3 DNA: TGTGCCAGCAGTTTCCCCGGCCACAACACTGAAGCTTTCTTT
D gene: .; V gene: TRBV6-1; clone size: .; J gene: TRBJ1-6; CDR3 protein: CASSDGTANSPLHF; CDR3 DNA: TGTGCCAGCAGTGACGGGACGGCGAATTCACCCCTCCACTTT
D gene: .; V gene: TRBV19; clone size: few; J gene: TRBJ2-4; CDR3 protein: CASSTGIRDIQYF; CDR3 DNA: TGTGCCAGTAGTACGGGGATAAGGGACATTCAGTACTTC
D gene: TRBD1; V gene: TRBV4-3; clone size: .; J gene: TRBJ2-7; CDR3 protein: CASSQDLTGGYEQYF; CDR3 DNA: TGCGCCAGCAGCCAAGATTTGACAGGGGGCTACGAGCAGTACTTC
D gene: .; V gene: TRBV6-5; clone size: .; J gene: TRBJ2-5; CDR3 protein: CASRGRTPFQETQYF; CDR3 DNA: TGTGCCAGCAGGGGACGGACTCCTTTTCAAGAGACCCAGTACTTC
D gene: TRBD2; V gene: TRBV6-2/TRBV6-3; clone size: few; J gene: TRBJ2-1; CDR3 protein: CASRNASGSRNEQFF; CDR3 DNA: TGTGCCAGCAGAAATGCTAGCGGGAGTCGGAATGAGCAGTTCTTC
D gene: .; V gene: TRBV6-2/TRBV6-3; clone size: many; J gene: TRBJ2-7; CDR3 protein: CASRDSGNEQYF; CDR3 DNA: TGTGCCAGCCGTGATAGCGGAAACGAGCAGTACTTC
D gene: .; V gene: TRBV7-2; clone size: many; J gene: TRBJ2-6; CDR3 protein: CASSLLGHLSGANVLTF; CDR3 DNA: TGTGCCAGCAGCTTACTCGGACACCTATCTGGGGCCAACGTCCTGACTTTC
D gene: TRBD1; V gene: TRBV19; clone size: .; J gene: TRBJ2-7; CDR3 protein: CASSIGGQVYEQYF; CDR3 DNA: TGTGCCAGTAGTATTGGGGGACAGGTCTACGAGCAGTACTTC
D gene: .; V gene: TRBV19; clone size: .; J gene: TRBJ2-3; CDR3 protein: CASSPGDVGTQYF; CDR3 DNA: TGTGCCAGTAGCCCTGGTGATGTCGGGACGCAGTATTTT
D gene: TRBD1; V gene: TRBV12-3/TRBV12-4; clone size: few; J gene: TRBJ1-1; CDR3 protein: CASIPGQGTSMNTEAFF; CDR3 DNA: TGTGCCAGCATCCCGGGACAGGGTACATCCATGAACACTGAAGCTTTCTTT
D gene: .; V gene: TRBV7-2; clone size: many; J gene: TRBJ2-5; CDR3 protein: CASSGLTGAQGYF; CDR3 DNA: TGTGCCAGCAGCGGCCTAACGGGGGCGCAGGGGTACTTC
D gene: .; V gene: TRBV28; clone size: few; J gene: TRBJ1-5; CDR3 protein: CASSSGVSQPQHF; CDR3 DNA: TGTGCCAGCAGTAGCGGGGTAAGCCAGCCCCAGCATTTT
D gene: .; V gene: TRBV7-9; clone size: few; J gene: TRBJ2-1; CDR3 protein: CASSSLKEQFF; CDR3 DNA: TGTGCCAGCAGCTCACTCAAAGAGCAGTTCTTC
D gene: TRBD1; V gene: TRBV28; clone size: few; J gene: TRBJ1-4; CDR3 protein: CASRGDRGGYEKLFF; CDR3 DNA: TGTGCCAGCAGAGGAGACAGGGGAGGGTATGAAAAACTGTTTTTT
D gene: .; V gene: TRBV4-3; clone size: once; J gene: TRBJ1-1; CDR3 protein: CASSHGAGGTEAFF; CDR3 DNA: TGCGCCAGCAGCCATGGGGCTGGGGGCACTGAAGCTTTCTTT
D gene: .; V gene: TRBV10-2; clone size: few; J gene: TRBJ2-7; CDR3 protein: CASSEWSYEQYF; CDR3 DNA: TGCGCCAGCAGTGAGTGGTCCTACGAGCAGTACTTC
D gene: TRBD2; V gene: TRBV11-2; clone size: .; J gene: TRBJ2-7; CDR3 protein: CASSKMGLADYYEQYF; CDR3 DNA: TGTGCCAGCAGCAAGATGGGACTAGCGGATTACTACGAGCAGTACTTC
D gene: TRBD2; V gene: TRBV7-2; clone size: .; J gene: TRBJ2-3; CDR3 protein: CASSFLGLAGGDTQYF; CDR3 DNA: TGTGCCAGCAGCTTCTTAGGATTAGCGGGGGGGGATACGCAGTATTTT
D gene: .; V gene: TRBV19; clone size: .; J gene: TRBJ2-3; CDR3 protein: CASSKLPGQTTDTQYF; CDR3 DNA: TGTGCCAGTAGTAAACTCCCGGGCCAGACCACAGATACGCAGTATTTT
D gene: TRBD1; V gene: TRBV7-8; clone size: few; J gene: TRBJ2-2; CDR3 protein: CASSSGTGVGTGELFF; CDR3 DNA: TGTGCCAGCAGCTCGGGGACAGGGGTTGGCACCGGGGAGCTGTTTTTT
D gene: .; V gene: TRBV4-2; clone size: .; J gene: TRBJ1-2; CDR3 protein: CASSQPEYYGYTF; CDR3 DNA: TGTGCCAGCAGCCAACCCGAGTACTATGGCTACACCTTC
D gene: .; V gene: TRBV7-9; clone size: .; J gene: TRBJ1-1; CDR3 protein: CASSLAPQVRTEAFF; CDR3 DNA: TGTGCCAGCAGCTTAGCTCCTCAAGTCCGCACTGAAGCTTTCTTT
D gene: .; V gene: TRBV7-2; clone size: many; J gene: TRBJ1-2; CDR3 protein: CASSFDRRYGYTF; CDR3 DNA: TGTGCCAGCAGCTTTGACAGGAGATATGGCTACACCTTC
D gene: .; V gene: TRBV20-1; clone size: .; J gene: TRBJ2-7; CDR3 protein: CSAKEAATYEQYF; CDR3 DNA: TGCAGTGCTAAAGAAGCGGCCACCTACGAGCAGTACTTC
D gene: .; V gene: TRBV6-6; clone size: .; J gene: TRBJ2-1; CDR3 protein: CASSYWREKQFF; CDR3 DNA: TGTGCCAGCAGTTACTGGAGGGAGAAGCAGTTCTTC
D gene: TRBD1; V gene: TRBV4-1; clone size: few; J gene: TRBJ1-4; CDR3 protein: CASSVWTGFGNEKLFF; CDR3 DNA: TGCGCCAGCAGCGTTTGGACAGGGTTCGGTAATGAAAAACTGTTTTTT
D gene: .; V gene: TRBV7-4; clone size: few; J gene: TRBJ2-7; CDR3 protein: CASSLAQGQTYEQYF; CDR3 DNA: TGTGCCAGCAGCTTAGCTCAGGGGCAGACCTACGAGCAGTACTTC
D gene: .; V gene: TRBV20-1; clone size: .; J gene: TRBJ1-1; CDR3 protein: CSAPLQGEGTEAFF; CDR3 DNA: TGCAGTGCTCCACTCCAGGGTGAGGGGACTGAAGCTTTCTTT
D gene: TRBD2; V gene: TRBV20-1; clone size: few; J gene: TRBJ2-1; CDR3 protein: CSASRAGGMRIDEQFF; CDR3 DNA: TGCAGTGCCAGCCGAGCGGGAGGAATGCGGATCGATGAGCAGTTCTTC
D gene: .; V gene: TRBV7-9; clone size: many; J gene: TRBJ2-3; CDR3 protein: CASSLVGGSGILSTDTQYF; CDR3 DNA: TGTGCCAGCAGCTTAGTTGGGGGCAGCGGAATACTCAGCACAGATACGCAGTATTTT
D gene: .; V gene: TRBV6-1; clone size: .; J gene: TRBJ1-1; CDR3 protein: CAARGEVQYTEAFF; CDR3 DNA: TGTGCCGCGCGGGGAGAGGTACAGTACACTGAAGCTTTCTTT
D gene: .; V gene: TRBV6-1; clone size: .; J gene: TRBJ2-1; CDR3 protein: CASTTGHSYNEQFF; CDR3 DNA: TGTGCCAGCACAACCGGACACTCCTACAATGAGCAGTTCTTC
D gene: .; V gene: TRBV20-1; clone size: few; J gene: TRBJ2-7; CDR3 protein: CSVGTSYEQYF; CDR3 DNA: TGCAGTGTCGGCACCTCCTACGAGCAGTACTTC
D gene: .; V gene: TRBV7-2; clone size: many; J gene: TRBJ1-2; CDR3 protein: CASSVNRDAGGYTF; CDR3 DNA: TGTGCCAGCAGCGTAAACCGGGACGCCGGGGGCTACACCTTC